The sequence of this T cell receptor beta chain was determined in a study of OX40 agonist ivuxolimab in advanced cancers. Regarding the complete study: Ivuxolimab, which targeted the costimulatory receptor OX40 (CD134), was an agonistic, fully human IgG2 monoclonal antibody. Intravenous ivuxolimab was administered to patients every 2 weeks at six dose levels: 0.01, 0.1, 0.3, 1.5, 3 and 10 mg/kg. Among the approximately 54 dose-escalation patients, about 19 had hepatocellular carcinoma, approximately 15 melanoma, 9 renal cell carcinoma and 9 head and neck cancer. The dose-escalation cohort was roughly 83% male with a mean age of about 60 years, ranging from roughly 20 to 80. Prior anti-PD-1, anti-PD-L1 or anti-CTLA-4 therapy was permitted, and 40% of dose-escalation patients had received checkpoint inhibitors. Partial responses occurred in three dose-escalation patients, of whom one had hepatocellular carcinoma and two had cutaneous melanoma. Peripheral TCRbeta sequencing was intended to test whether TCR sequence diversity was altered and clonal T-cell expansion was caused by ivuxolimab. The paper describes the monotherapy dose-escalation part (N of about 54 patients) of the phase I trial of ivuxolimab.

Comment on this clone: It has no known antigen specificity. Base qualities were left out, and no much larger clone turns up one base away.

The trial excluded patients who had a history of autoimmune disease or who were on systemic immunosuppression. Peripheral blood for TCR sequencing was collected from all dose cohorts at baseline, on cycle 4 day 1, and on cycle 7 day 1. Samples were obtained from an open-label, multicenter, first-in-human phase I dose-escalation trial of ivuxolimab. Adults with locally advanced or metastatic head and neck squamous cell, hepatocellular, melanoma or renal cell carcinoma were enrolled in the trial. CD4+ and CD8+ T cells were sorted separately from peripheral blood before TCR sequencing. Measured from the cysteine to the phenylalanine, the CDR3 is 15 residues long. Only the CDR3 DNA is retained, 45 bases long and in frame from the first base. Overall study outcomes, separate from this receptor: In partial responders in the 0.1-3.0 mg/kg groups, normalized peripheral clonal expansion was found to be among the lowest, especially among CD8+ T cells. At doses of 0.1 to 3.0 mg/kg, clonal expansion of both CD4+ and CD8+ T cells in blood was seen between baseline and week 6. The antigen specificity of the peripheral T cells that underwent clonal expansion was not determined. Low levels of normalized T-cell clonal expansion were also seen in some patients who did not respond. On average, CD8+ T cells showed more expanded clones than CD4+ T cells after ivuxolimab.

For sequencing of the TCRbeta CDR3 region, genomic DNA was extracted from the sorted cells. The immunoSEQ Assay was used for sequencing of TCRbeta CDR3 regions. TCRdb holds this immuneACCESS table with in-frame rearrangements only. Some clones are missing; in checked studies, unresolved V genes explain under half, and the rest has no known cause. This sample comprises 48,000 or so clones, 70% to 90% of them detected only once. Together, the top ten hold 1.9% of the sample. Source: CD4+ or CD8+ T cells sorted from blood, taken in a trial of the OX40 agonist ivuxolimab. The TCR originated in an adult with an advanced solid tumor such as melanoma, head and neck, liver or kidney cancer. The chain is made from TRBV21-1 and TRBJ2-7; the table's D gene call, TRBD2, was not cross checked with the DNA. TRBV21-1 constitutes a pseudogene. The DNA reads as follows: TGTGCCAGCAGCAATTCCCGGTGTACCGCGGACGAGCAGTACTTC. This encodes CASSNSRCTADEQYF.